This T cell receptor (beta chain) came from a study of graft-versus-host responses after intestinal transplantation (dated by TCRdb to the early 2020s). With respect to the entire study: Recipients received multivisceral, liver-intestinal, or isolated intestinal transplants. Every recipient was given anti-thymocyte globulin induction, then maintenance tacrolimus and steroids for 2 to 4 years. Graft-versus-host and host-versus-graft alloreactive T cell clones were tracked in the graft, circulation and bone marrow after intestinal transplantation using bulk TCR-beta CDR3 sequencing. Instead of going to the commercial service, samples from a few later patients were sequenced in-house on an Illumina MiSeq and processed with MiXCR. Alloreactive clones were identified by sequencing pre-transplant mixed lymphocyte reaction products and comparing them with unstimulated pre-transplant donor and recipient T cells. The cohort enrolled under 25 intestinal transplant recipients including one retransplant, and a few patients lacking pretransplant specimens were excluded. A peak of at least 4% donor T cells among recipient peripheral blood mononuclear cells was the definition used for donor T cell macrochimerism. What the authors observed across the whole study: Early after transplant, peak levels of circulating GvH clones were associated with declines in HvG clones. GvH clones were found in recipient bone marrow, and some of the GvH clones appeared earlier in ileal mucosa or blood, which is consistent with an intestinal mucosal origin. Patients with donor T cell macrochimerism had high GvH to HvG T cell clonal ratios in their allografts. Conclusions were limited by the relatively low number and heterogeneity of intestinal transplant patients.

V is clipped by 5 bases and J by 3 bases, and the sequence between their germline boundaries is 8 bases long. Taken from the germline V gene, the CDR1 and CDR2 loops are SGHAT and FQNNGV. Measured from the cysteine to the phenylalanine, the CDR3 is 12 residues long. The only DNA kept is the CDR3, 36 bases in frame from the first base. Notes on this clone: The antigen it binds to is not known. No base quality information exists; no much larger clone differs at one position.

Preparation of the library involved the immunoSEQ multiplex PCR assay. For most patients, genomic DNA was isolated with the Qiagen DNeasy Blood and Tissue Kit and sent frozen to Adaptive Biotechnologies for TCR sequencing. Adaptive Biotechnologies carried out high-throughput TCR-beta CDR3 sequencing of genomic DNA for most patients. Per the source publication's procedure: TCR sequencing data were retrieved from Adaptive's ImmunoSEQ software for 18 patients, whereas a few other patients were processed with MiXCR and VDJtools. CD4 versus CD8 sorting errors were corrected by removing sequences found in both subsets at a frequency ratio below 5:1. CDR3 nucleotide sequences shared between donor and recipient were removed because the origin of such sequences could not be assigned. At least 2-fold expansion over unstimulated cells and a minimum CFSE-low frequency of 0.002% (template counts) or 0.001% (read counts) were required for clones to be classified as alloreactive. Clones were considered mappable if detected in sequenced pre-transplant spleen, lymph node, or MLR CFSE-low populations of the donor or recipient. Cumulative frequency of alloreactive clones was calculated as a percentage of all sequences weighted by copy number. The source is immuneACCESS, and TCRdb retained only in-frame sequences with V and J called. Part of the clones is not carried over; for the studies checked, unresolved V genes explain less than half of this, and the remainder is unexplained. From that table come the V and J calls and clone size; the DNA was used to work out D and trimming. The table for this sample lists just under 65,000 clones; 90% of them were counted only once. Around 1.7% of the sample belongs to the ten largest clones.

The sample's time point label, decoded: cells obtained before transplantation from donor or recipient. CD3+CD4+ and CD3+CD8+ populations were FACS-sorted from unstimulated pre-transplant donor and recipient cells taken from spleen or lymph nodes. The chain employs TRBV11-2 and TRBJ2-7, with a weak D call of TRBD1 (5 bases match). The clonotype was recovered from a human donor who was the organ donor for an intestinal transplant. Here the sequenced sample was unstimulated CD8+ T cells sorted from spleen or lymph node cells, taken before transplant. The DNA reads as follows: TGTGCCAGCAGCCCGCAGGGCTACGAGCAGTACTTC. It is translated as CASSPQGYEQYF.